Following are 21 T cell receptor beta chains from one sample sequenced in a study of T cell changes during pregnancy in multiple sclerosis. Sequencing was performed with immunoSEQ multiplex PCR; in TCRdb, only in-frame clones are kept and a portion is missing. The table lists some 80,000 clones, more than 80% of them singletons. This specimen consisted of peripheral blood, obtained in the first trimester of pregnancy. Receptors originate from a female donor in good health, enrolled as a control in a pregnancy study.

The rearrangement joins TRBV4-1 to TRBJ1-5, with TRBD1 identical over 7 bases. The J segment lost 0 bases and the V segment lost 0 bases, leaving 11 bases of the junction unmatched. Germline CDR1 reads MGHRA; CDR2 reads YSYEKL. This CDR3 has 19 amino acids. The CDR3 spells CASSQDPATGIRSNQPQHF. CDR3 DNA sequence: TGCGCCAGCAGCCAAGACCCTGCGACAGGGATTCGTAGCAATCAGCCCCAGCATTTT.

V and J are TRBV11-2 and TRBJ1-2; D call uncertain. The CDR3 spans 16 residues. The V gene lost 1 base and the J gene lost 4 bases, with 16 bases spanning the gap. The germline gives CDR1 SGHAT, CDR2 FQNNGV. CDR3 coding DNA: TGTGCCAGCAGCTTAGGGAGCAGCCGACGCGTCTATGGCTACACCTTC. This sequence encodes CASSLGSSRRVYGYTF. Using reference TRBV11-2 and TRBJ1-2 for the parts outside the CDR3, the full variable domain is EAGVAQSPRYKIIEKRQSVAFWCNPISGHATLYWYQQILGQGPKLLIQFQNNGVVDDSQLPKDRFSAERLKGVDSTLKIQPAKLEDSAVYLCASSLGSSRRVYGYTFGSGTRLTVV.

The chain has TRBV18 and TRBJ1-5, with 7 bases aligning to TRBD1. There are 17 residues in the CDR3. The J segment lost 4 bases and the V segment lost 6 bases, leaving 15 bases of the junction unmatched. CDR1 is KGHSH, CDR2 LQKENI, per germline. The CDR3, as DNA: TGTGCCAGCTCCGAACGGGAGGGGGCCCCCCGGAATCAGCCCCAGCATTTT. Protein product: CASSEREGAPRNQPQHF.

The genes are TRBV30 and TRBJ2-3; D possibly corresponds to TRBD2 (6 bases). Per the germline V gene, CDR1 is GTSNPN and CDR2 is SVGIG (reference sequence). V gave up 1 base and J gave up 1 base, with 6 bases separating them. This CDR3 contains 13 residues. The CDR3 sequence is CAWSGGGTDTQYF. In nucleotides, the CDR3 is TGTGCCTGGAGTGGCGGGGGCACAGATACGCAGTATTTT.

The V gene is TRBV6-1, the J gene TRBJ2-2, with 9 bases that match TRBD2. V shed 4 bases, J shed 1 base, and the junction held 7 bases outside the gene matches. There are 17 residues in the CDR3. Germline CDR1 MNHNS, CDR2 SASEGT. The CDR3 nucleotides read TGTGCCAGCAGTGCCTTCGGCGGGGGGGGGAACACCGGGGAGCTGTTTTTT. Its translation: CASSAFGGGGNTGELFF.

This clone was found a few times. V is TRBV6-5 and J is TRBJ1-5; possible D gene TRBD1, 5 bases. The V end lost 3 bases, the J end lost 7 bases, and 19 bases lay between the germline ends. CDR1 MNHEY and CDR2 SVGAGI come from the germline V gene. The CDR3 has 16 amino acids. The CDR3 sequence is CASSYSAWDTGQPQHF. Here the CDR3 DNA reads TGTGCCAGCAGTTATAGTGCCTGGGATACAGGACAGCCCCAGCATTTT.

The J gene is TRBJ1-2, the V gene TRBV18; D uncertain. The CDR3 contains 14 residues. The V end was cut by 8 bases, the J end by 6 bases, with 19 bases between. Germline values: CDR1 KGHSH, CDR2 LQKENI. For the CDR3, the DNA is TGTGCCAGCACAGAGCGGGGTCCGGATCATGGCTACACCTTC. As protein: CASTERGPDHGYTF.

J is TRBJ2-5 and V is TRBV29-1; 8 bases are shared with TRBD2. The CDR3 loop spans 13 amino acids. Germline V gene lookup returns CDR1 SQVTM and CDR2 ANQGSEA. V lost 5 bases and J lost 4; bases outside the gene matches: 6. CDR3 in DNA: TGCAGCGTTCTCGGGAGGGCCCCAGAGACCCAGTACTTC. This codes for CSVLGRAPETQYF. The full variable domain, with the rest looked up from reference TRBV29-1 and TRBJ2-5, is SAVISQKPSRDICQRGTSLTIQCQVDSQVTMMFWYRQQPGQSLTLIATANQGSEATYESGFVIDKFPISRPNLTFSTLTVSNMSPEDSSIYLCSVLGRAPETQYFGPGTRLLVL.

This chain connects TRBV20-1 to TRBJ2-3; no firm D call. The CDR3 consists of 10 residues. Trimming took 8 bases from V and 5 from J, leaving 8 bases between them. Germline assignment: CDR1 DFQATT and CDR2 SNEGSKA (reference sequence). CDR3 sequence (DNA): TGCAGTTCCGTCGTAGATACGCAGTATTTT. Residues: CSSVVDTQYF.

V is TRBV18 and J is TRBJ1-1, with a possible D match to TRBD1 (5 bases). There are 13 residues in the CDR3. Trimming removed 1 base at V and 5 bases at J, with 8 bases between. Germline V gene data show CDR1 as KGHSH and CDR2 as LQKENI. The CDR3 is CASSPQGQTEAFF. CDR3 nucleotide sequence: TGTGCCAGCTCACCACAGGGGCAGACTGAAGCTTTCTTT.

This chain uses TRBV6-6 with TRBJ1-1, with unresolved D. V was cut by 5 bases and J by 5 bases, with 15 bases left in between. Germline V gene sequence: CDR1 MNHNY, CDR2 SVGAGI (reference sequence). This CDR3 is 14 amino acids long. DNA for the CDR3: TGTGCCAGCAGTCCGGAGGGTTTACGGACTGAAGCTTTCTTT. It yields the protein CASSPEGLRTEAFF.

This clone showed up just a few times. The chain couples TRBV2 to TRBJ1-6; TRBD1 matches 8 bases. Germline lookup yields CDR1 SNHLY and CDR2 FYNNEI. J gave up 8 bases and V 8 bases, and 17 bases lay outside the gene matches. The CDR3 length is 17 residues. The CDR3 protein is CASGRTGISPPHSPLHF. The CDR3 DNA is TGTGCCAGCGGAAGGACAGGGATATCCCCCCCGCATTCACCCCTCCACTTT.

The chain employs TRBV5-6 and TRBJ2-4; 12 positions agree with TRBD1. The CDR3 sequence is 14 residues long. CDR1 and CDR2 from the germline V gene are SGHDT and YYEEEE. With V trimmed by 7 bases and J by 7 bases, 6 bases remained unmatched. CDR3 bases: TGTGCCAGCCGGGGACAGGGGGCGACGAACATTCAGTACTTC. Translating gives CASRGQGATNIQYF.

V and J are TRBV7-9 and TRBJ2-7, with D perhaps matching TRBD1 (6 bases). Germline assignment: CDR1 SEHNR and CDR2 FQNEAQ (reference sequence). CDR3 length: 15 residues. V was shortened by 4 bases and J by 7 bases, with 20 bases between the two germline ends. CDR3 amino acids: CASSYSLGAHREQYF. In DNA form, the CDR3 reads TGTGCCAGCAGCTACAGCCTGGGGGCACATCGAGAGCAGTACTTC.

The chain joins TRBV4-1 to TRBJ2-1; 7 nucleotides agree with TRBD2. This CDR3 spans 15 amino acids. CDR1 is MGHRA and CDR2 is YSYEKL in the germline V gene. The V gene end was trimmed by 8 bases and the J gene end by 0 bases; junction bases not matched to a gene: 7. In DNA, the CDR3 is TGCGCCAGCGGCCGGGAGGCGGCCTCCTACAATGAGCAGTTCTTC. Protein sequence: CASGREAASYNEQFF.

The rearrangement uses TRBV6-6 and TRBJ1-5; 8 bases are shared with TRBD1. CDR1 and CDR2 from the germline V gene are MNHNY and SVGAGI (reference sequence). The CDR3 contains 15 residues. The trim removed 8 bases at V and 1 base at J, leaving 7 bases unmatched. In DNA, the CDR3 is TGTGCCAGCCTTACCCAGGGGGCCAGCAATCAGCCCCAGCATTTT. Its translation is CASLTQGASNQPQHF.

V is TRBV9 and J is TRBJ2-1, with 8 bases matching TRBD2. Per germline, CDR1 SGDLS and CDR2 YYNGEE. V lost 0 bases to trimming and J lost 12 bases; unmatched junction nucleotides: 8. This CDR3 comprises 14 residues. The chain's CDR3 is CASSVETSGLMQFF. The CDR3 coding sequence is TGTGCCAGCAGCGTAGAAACTAGCGGTTTGATGCAGTTCTTC.

The chain couples TRBV28 to TRBJ1-6, with a weak D call TRBD1 (6 bases). Germline V CDR1 and CDR2: MDHEN, SYDVKM. CDR3 length: 15 amino acids. Deletions cut 3 bases from V and 7 bases from J, with 13 bases between. This CDR3 is CASSFEDRPNSPLHF. For the CDR3, the DNA is TGTGCCAGCAGTTTTGAGGACAGACCCAATTCACCCCTCCACTTT.

This chain links TRBV5-5 with TRBJ1-2; D remains ambiguous. Germline loops: CDR1 SGHKS, CDR2 YYEKEE (reference sequence). The CDR3 has 14 amino acids. The V end was cut by 2 bases, the J end by 2 bases, with 10 bases between. The CDR3 nucleotides read TGTGCCAGCAGCTTCATTCCGGAGAACTATGGCTACACCTTC. Translated, it gives CASSFIPENYGYTF.

This CDR3 is CASSLDEGDYGYTF. The CDR3 DNA follows: TGTGCCAGCTCTCTAGACGAAGGGGACTATGGCTACACCTTC. This chain joins TRBV18 and TRBJ1-2; weak D call: TRBD1 (5 bases). V lost 6 bases, J lost 3 bases, and 14 bases lay in between. The germline V gene has CDR1 KGHSH and CDR2 LQKENI. The CDR3 is 14 residues long.

V is TRBV6-5 and J is TRBJ2-1; no reliable D call. The germline CDR1 and CDR2 sequences are MNHEY and SVGAGI. The CDR3 has 13 residues. V was pared by 4 bases and J by 4 bases, with 8 bases between. This chain's CDR3 is CASSLTEYNEQFF. The CDR3 nucleotides are TGTGCCAGCAGTTTAACAGAGTACAATGAGCAGTTCTTC.